This TCR beta chain was documented in a study of breast tumors, draining lymph nodes, adjacent tissues (TCRdb year 2016). In terms of the full investigation: TCR beta repertoires were compared across tumor, adjacent nontumor tissue and axillary lymph nodes obtained from breast cancer patients. The study aimed to assess the relationships and possible T-cell exchange between tumor, surrounding tissue and draining lymph node repertoires in human breast cancer.

These reads were obtained on an Illumina HiSeq 2000. Multiplex PCR amplification was used to generate the TCR beta chain libraries. High-throughput sequencing was used to analyze the amplified TCR beta chain products. TCRdb reran the public reads through fastp at Q25 and MiXCR, keeping productive beta chains. Rows with one shared CDR3 protein collapse into an entry with the most common genes and DNA. The sample records about 270,000 distinct CDR3 sequences, 30% of which are singletons. The ten top clones hold under 1.2% of the sample. The axillary draining lymph nodes of breast cancer patients were the source of the lymph node samples. Compared with germline, V lacks 3 bases and J lacks 7 bases; bases without a gene match: 7. From a lookup of the germline V gene (reference sequence), CDR1 and CDR2 are MNHEY and SMNVEV. The CDR3 contains 14 residues, cysteine and phenylalanine counted. Only CDR3 DNA remains: 42 bases, in frame from the first base.

Study-wide conclusions, independent of this receptor: The data were judged consistent with most tumor T cells deriving from the lymph node and then expanding within tumor tissue. The conclusion that tumor T cells originate in lymph nodes was presented as consistent with a hypothesis rather than as directly demonstrated. T-cell repertoire diversity in tumors was found to be lower than in lymph nodes but higher than in nontumor tissue, and preferential V and J gene usage was observed. Tumor and nontumor tissue repertoires were found to be significantly more similar in luminal-like than in basal-like breast cancer.

As concerns this clonotype: Its antigen is currently not known. No much larger clonotype is one base removed from it; base qualities were not supplied.

The receptor comes from a female donor with breast cancer. Some clones in this sample may be carry-over from other donors' samples. The material sequenced was axillary lymph node tissue. The rearrangement combines TRBV27 with TRBJ1-2, with 8 central nucleotides matching TRBD1. The CDR3 amino acid sequence is: CASSFSTGESGYTF. The nucleotide sequence is TGTGCCAGCAGTTTCTCGACAGGGGAAAGTGGCTACACCTTC.